This TCR beta chain is drawn from a study of response to subunit inactivated influenza vaccine. Study-level results: That few new T cells are recruited by each seasonal influenza vaccination was the authors' suggestion.

The germline gives CDR1 SGHTA, CDR2 FQGNSA. V shed 6 bases, J shed 5 bases, and the junction held 8 bases outside the gene matches. The CDR3 runs 14 residues. TCRdb reprocessed the RT-PCR reads with MiXCR, giving one entry per CDR3 protein. The data show around 520,000 distinct CDR3 sequences, about 25% seen once. About this clonotype: Its antigen is not known.

The receptor comes from a man aged 50 to 59 who received an inactivated influenza vaccine. The gene calls are TRBV7-2 and TRBJ2-5, with 8 bases that match TRBD2. Sample: CD4+ T cells sorted from PBMCs, taken approximately 5 days after vaccination. For the CDR3, the DNA is TGTGCCAGCAGGGGCCGGACTAGCATGGAGACCCAGTACTTC. This encodes CASRGRTSMETQYF.